The next 28 T cell receptor beta chains were all read from a single sample in a study of OX40 agonist ivuxolimab in advanced cancers. Preparation of the library involved the immunoSEQ multiplex PCR assay. What TCRdb holds here is the immuneACCESS table cut down to in-frame rearrangements. Part of the clones is not present; checked against another copy, under half of the missing clones reflect an unresolved V gene, and the others are unexplained. This sample holds around 69,000 clones; 80% to 90% were observed only once. Of the sample, 3% to 4% falls within the top ten clones. This material consisted of CD4+ or CD8+ T cells sorted from blood, taken in a trial of the OX40 agonist ivuxolimab. The receptors were sampled from an adult with an advanced solid tumor such as melanoma, head and neck, liver or kidney cancer.

The table lists this clone with a count of one. The rearrangement uses TRBV7-3 and TRBJ2-1, with TRBD1 as a possible D gene (6 bases). The germline CDR1 and CDR2 sequences are SGHTA and FQGTGA. CDR3 length: 15 amino acids. Trimming stripped 5 bases from V and 0 bases from J, with 11 bases between. CDR3 nucleotide sequence: TGTGCCAGCAGCGATACAGGGAGCTCCTACAATGAGCAGTTCTTC. Its protein product is CASSDTGSSYNEQFF.

This clone was detected once. The chain uses TRBV27 and TRBJ2-7; no clear D. This CDR3 comprises 11 residues. The V gene lost 5 bases and the J gene lost 10 bases, with 12 bases spanning the gap. Per germline, CDR1 MNHEY and CDR2 SMNVEV (reference sequence). In DNA, the CDR3 is TGTGCCAGCAGTACGGGCCGGAAACAGTACTTC. This sequence encodes CASSTGRKQYF.

The genes are TRBV5-5 and TRBJ1-2; perhaps TRBD1 as D (6 bases). V lost 3 bases, J lost 2 bases, and 8 bases lay in between. The germline V gene encodes CDR1 SGHKS and CDR2 YYEKEE (reference sequence). This CDR3 is built from 13 residues. The CDR3 DNA sequence: TGTGCCAGCAGCTCAGGGGTAAACTATGGCTACACCTTC. This translates into CASSSGVNYGYTF.

The V gene is TRBV27, the J gene TRBJ1-1; TRBD1 matches 9 bases. Per the germline V gene, CDR1 is MNHEY and CDR2 is SMNVEV (reference sequence). V trimming: 8 bases; J trimming: 5 bases; junction bases outside the gene matches: 9. The CDR3 extends over 14 amino acids. The DNA for the CDR3 is TGTGCCAGCTCCCGGACAGGGGTGGAGACTGAAGCTTTCTTT. This encodes CASSRTGVETEAFF.

This chain connects TRBV9 to TRBJ2-5; 14 nucleotides align to TRBD2. V shed 4 bases and J 4 bases; nucleotides not matched to a gene: 9. This CDR3 comprises 17 residues. Germline V lookup: CDR1 SGDLS, CDR2 YYNGEE. CDR3: CASSTGLAGGSGETQYF. In DNA, the CDR3 is TGTGCCAGCAGCACCGGACTAGCGGGAGGTAGCGGAGAGACCCAGTACTTC.

V usage is TRBV7-2 and J usage is TRBJ1-1; a weak D match, TRBD1 (5 bases). This CDR3 contains 14 residues. The germline gives CDR1 SGHTA, CDR2 FQGNSA. Trimming took off 3 bases at V and 4 bases at J, with 12 bases between the two ends. As DNA, the CDR3 is TGTGCCAGCAGCTTGGTAGGGGCCAGCACTGAAGCTTTCTTT. Protein product: CASSLVGASTEAFF.

V is TRBV29-1 and J is TRBJ1-5; 7 positions match TRBD1. CDR1 is SQVTM and CDR2 is ANQGSEA in the germline V gene. Trimming took 4 bases from V and 5 from J; bases not matched to a gene: 5. This CDR3 has 13 amino acids. The CDR3 sequence is CSVGQGGDQPQHF. The CDR3 DNA reads as TGCAGCGTTGGACAGGGCGGGGATCAGCCCCAGCATTTT.

V gene TRBV30 combines with J gene TRBJ1-2; no clear D gene. The CDR3 covers 11 residues. The ends were cut back, 0 bases at V and 5 bases at J, with 4 bases in the middle. Germline values: CDR1 GTSNPN, CDR2 SVGIG (reference sequence). The CDR3 spells CAWSVQYGYTF. CDR3 nucleotide sequence: TGTGCCTGGAGTGTACAGTATGGCTACACCTTC. Using reference TRBV30 and TRBJ1-2 for the parts outside the CDR3, the full variable domain is SQTIHQWPATLVQPVGSPLSLECTVEGTSNPNLYWYRQAAGRGLQLLFYSVGIGQISSEVPQNLSASRPQDRQFILSSKKLLLSDSGFYLCAWSVQYGYTFGSGTRLTVV.

This chain connects TRBV7-2 to TRBJ2-5; no reliable D call. V dropped 2 bases and J dropped 6 bases, with 4 bases sitting between them. Germline CDR1 and CDR2: SGHTA and FQGNSA. CDR3 size: 11 residues. Here the CDR3 DNA reads TGTGCCAGCAGCTTAATACAGACCCAGTACTTC. Encoded protein: CASSLIQTQYF.

The CDR3: CASSDRSEQFF. CDR3 bases: TGTGCCAGCTCCGACAGGAGTGAGCAGTTCTTC. The genes are TRBV18 and TRBJ2-1; D may be TRBD1 (6 bases). Looked up from germline, CDR1 is KGHSH and CDR2 is LQKENI. The CDR3 is 11 amino acids. Trimming removed 6 bases at V and 9 bases at J, with 9 bases between.

V usage is TRBV7-3 and J usage is TRBJ2-1, with 11 bases aligning to TRBD2. CDR1 is SGHTA and CDR2 is FQGTGA in the germline V gene. The CDR3 spans 19 residues. V was clipped by 4 bases and J by 4 bases; unmatched bases: 15. This CDR3 is CASSSPWTIGTSGYNEQFF. Written as DNA, the CDR3 is TGTGCCAGCAGCTCCCCATGGACAATCGGGACTAGCGGTTACAATGAGCAGTTCTTC.

The chain couples TRBV27 to TRBJ1-2, with TRBD1 identical over 9 bases. Germline CDR1 and CDR2: MNHEY and SMNVEV (reference sequence). This CDR3 region has 14 residues. Trimming at V came to 5 bases and at J to 5 bases, leaving 6 bases not matched to a gene. The DNA of the CDR3 is TGTGCCAGCAGTATACAGGGGGCGGGTTATGGCTACACCTTC. This gives the protein CASSIQGAGYGYTF.

The V call is TRBV27, the J call TRBJ2-5, with D uncertain. V dropped 5 bases and J dropped 0 bases, with 13 bases sitting between them. The length of the CDR3 is 15 residues. CDR1 is MNHEY and CDR2 is SMNVEV in the germline V gene (reference sequence). In DNA form, the CDR3 reads TGTGCCAGCAGTCCAACAGTCGGTAACCAAGAGACCCAGTACTTC. It is translated as CASSPTVGNQETQYF.

The chain uses TRBV5-1 and TRBJ2-4, with D unclear. Germline V CDR1 and CDR2: SGHRS, YFSETQ. There are 13 residues in the CDR3. The germline V and J ends were trimmed by 3 bases and 5 bases, with 9 bases remaining between them. CDR3 in amino acids: CASSSHAENIQYF. The CDR3 DNA follows: TGCGCCAGCAGCTCCCACGCGGAAAACATTCAGTACTTC.

The chain combines TRBV10-3 with TRBJ1-5; D perhaps matches TRBD1 (6 bases). CDR1 is ENHRY, CDR2 SYGVKD, per germline. Trimming pared 5 bases from V and 2 bases from J, leaving 10 bases between. The CDR3 is made up of 14 amino acids. Here the CDR3 DNA reads TGTGCCATCAGTCAGGGGACGGGCAATCAGCCCCAGCATTTT. It codes for CAISQGTGNQPQHF.

The chain links TRBV19 to TRBJ1-5, with TRBD1 as a possible D gene (5 bases). The CDR3 length is 15 residues. The germline gives CDR1 LNHDA, CDR2 SQIVND (reference sequence). Trimming removed 3 bases from V and 2 bases from J, with 11 bases in between. CDR3 DNA sequence: TGTGCCAGTAGTATGGCCGGGGCCGGCAATCAGCCCCAGCATTTT. It translates to CASSMAGAGNQPQHF.

The chain combines TRBV5-6 with TRBJ2-2; TRBD1 matches at 8 bases. Germline trimming cut 2 bases from V and 5 bases from J; bases unmatched to any gene: 8. The CDR3 extends over 16 amino acids. Germline CDR1 and CDR2: SGHDT and YYEEEE. CDR3 region: CASSFQDRVGTGELFF. CDR3 sequence (DNA): TGTGCCAGCAGCTTCCAGGACAGGGTAGGAACCGGGGAGCTGTTTTTT.

The V and J genes are TRBV10-3 and TRBJ1-1, with 8 nucleotides matching TRBD1. Germline CDR1 ENHRY, CDR2 SYGVKD. V was clipped by 1 base and J by 2 bases; unmatched bases: 3. The CDR3 contains 15 residues. This CDR3 reads CAISELDRGNTEAFF. CDR3 bases: TGTGCCATCAGTGAGTTAGACAGGGGCAACACTGAAGCTTTCTTT.

This chain connects TRBV19 to TRBJ2-2; 16 bases are shared with TRBD2. This CDR3 region has 15 residues. V shed 9 bases and J 8 bases; nucleotides not matched to a gene: 6. Germline lookup yields CDR1 LNHDA and CDR2 SQIVND (reference sequence). This CDR3 is CASRRGLAGGGELFF. The CDR3 DNA follows: TGTGCCAGCAGGAGGGGACTAGCGGGAGGGGGGGAGCTGTTTTTT.

The rearrangement links TRBV10-3 to TRBJ2-7, with 8 bases fitting TRBD2. The trim removed 5 bases at V and 1 base at J, leaving 7 bases unmatched. Germline CDR1 is ENHRY and CDR2 is SYGVKD. This CDR3 has 15 amino acids. The CDR3 region is CAISFVASGSYEQYF. As DNA, the CDR3 is TGTGCCATCAGTTTTGTAGCTAGCGGGTCCTACGAGCAGTACTTC.

The chain links TRBV7-2 to TRBJ1-2; D is unresolved. The ends were cut back, 5 bases at V and 4 bases at J, with 8 bases in the middle. The CDR3 loop spans 12 amino acids. Germline values: CDR1 SGHTA, CDR2 FQGNSA. The CDR3 nucleotides are TGTGCCAGCAGCAGGAGGGCCTATGGCTACACCTTC. It yields the protein CASSRRAYGYTF.

The gene calls are TRBV7-9 and TRBJ2-1; no firm D call. Per the germline V gene, CDR1 is SEHNR and CDR2 is FQNEAQ (reference sequence). This CDR3 contains 15 residues. The germline V and J ends were trimmed by 5 bases and 0 bases, with 11 bases remaining between them. The CDR3 sequence is CASSRTSSSYNEQFF. For the CDR3, the DNA is TGTGCCAGCAGCCGCACCTCGAGCTCCTACAATGAGCAGTTCTTC.

This clone appeared once. The junction and the germline gene differ at one end; a read error may be behind it. Other nucleotide sequences from this sample produce the same CDR3. As DNA, the CDR3 is TGTGCTAGCAGCTTAGCGCCGGCTGGCGGAGGGGAGACCCAGTACTTC. It translates to CASSLAPAGGGETQYF. The gene calls are TRBV7-7 and TRBJ2-5; D possibly corresponds to TRBD2 (6 bases). The CDR3 has 16 residues. Germline CDR1 reads SSHAT; CDR2 reads FNYEAQ (reference sequence).

This clone was observed a handful of times. One end of the junction fails to match germline, which may point to a read error. The chain recombines TRBV30 with TRBJ2-2; 11 bases fit TRBD1. The CDR3 covers 17 residues. Germline CDR1 and CDR2: GTSNPN and SVGIG (reference sequence). CDR3 sequence (DNA): TGTGCCTGGAGTCAGAAAGGACAGGGGGCGAATACCGGGGAGCTGTTTTTT. It is translated as CAWSQKGQGANTGELFF.

This clone was seen a single time. The chain couples TRBV29-1 to TRBJ2-5; 8 nucleotides match TRBD1. The junction had 2 bases not matched to a gene; V was cut back by 2 bases and J by 3 bases. Germline lookup yields CDR1 SQVTM and CDR2 ANQGSEA. This CDR3 is built from 13 residues. The CDR3: CSVEPDREETQYF. The DNA for the CDR3 is TGCAGCGTTGAACCGGACAGGGAAGAGACCCAGTACTTC.

This clone was found a few times. J is TRBJ1-2 and V is TRBV7-2, with no clear D. Germline V gives CDR1 SGHTA, CDR2 FQGNSA. Trimming left V 5 bases short and J 6 bases short, with 16 bases between. The CDR3 sequence is 14 residues long. The CDR3 coding sequence is TGTGCCAGCAGCCGCGACCCGGGATCCCATGGCTACACCTTC. It yields the protein CASSRDPGSHGYTF. The full variable domain, completed using reference TRBV7-2 and TRBJ1-2, is GAGVSQSPSNKVTEKGKDVELRCDPISGHTALYWYRQSLGQGLEFLIYFQGNSAPDKSGLPSDRFSAERTGGSVSTLTIQRTQQEDSAVYLCASSRDPGSHGYTFGSGTRLTVV.

This clone was seen only once. This chain links TRBV6-4 with TRBJ1-1; tentatively, D is TRBD1 (5 bases). Looked up from germline, CDR1 is MRHNA and CDR2 is SNTAGT. The length of the CDR3 is 12 residues. Trimming cost V 6 bases and J 6 bases, with 11 bases left between them. DNA for the CDR3: TGTGCCAGCAGGCCCGGGGGTGCTGAAGCTTTCTTT. This translates into CASRPGGAEAFF.

J is TRBJ1-2 and V is TRBV19; perhaps TRBD1 as D (5 bases). This CDR3 spans 16 amino acids. Trimming took 5 bases from V and 4 from J, leaving 20 bases between them. Per germline, CDR1 LNHDA and CDR2 SQIVND (reference sequence). The CDR3: CASSHLTQGTLYGYTF. As DNA, the CDR3 is TGTGCCAGTAGTCACTTGACTCAAGGGACGCTCTATGGCTACACCTTC.